Presented here are 14 T cell receptor beta chains from one specimen sequenced in a study of blood T cell repertoires in COVID-19. Sequencing was performed with immunoSEQ multiplex PCR; in TCRdb, only in-frame clones are kept and a portion is missing. Among 120,000 or so clones listed, around 76% were seen once. The sample consisted of peripheral blood. Every receptor here comes from a man in his 60s with acute or convalescent COVID-19.

A few counts support this clone. V and J are TRBV5-1 and TRBJ2-1; 10 nucleotides line up with TRBD1. Trimming cost V 1 base and J 12 bases; bases outside gene matches: 10. The length of the CDR3 is 15 residues. CDR1 SGHRS and CDR2 YFSETQ come from the germline V gene. CDR3 sequence reads: CASSLQDRGIGSQFF. In DNA, the CDR3 is TGCGCCAGCAGCTTGCAGGACAGGGGGATAGGTTCGCAGTTCTTC.

The V call is TRBV30, the J call TRBJ1-2; D gene uncertain. Between the trimmed V and J ends, which lost 0 bases and 7 bases, there was a span of 12 bases. Germline V gene sequence: CDR1 GTSNPN, CDR2 SVGIG (reference sequence). There are 13 residues in the CDR3. The CDR3 DNA follows: TGTGCCTGGAGTGTACTGGCGGGTCGTGGCTACACCTTC. It encodes CAWSVLAGRGYTF.

The DNA for the CDR3 is TGTGCCAGCAGCTATGGGGCAGTTGGCGGCTACGAGCAGTACTTC. Translating gives CASSYGAVGGYEQYF. V and J are TRBV27 and TRBJ2-7; tentatively, D is TRBD1 (5 bases). V lost 6 bases and J 3 bases, leaving 18 bases between the germline ends. The germline gives CDR1 MNHEY, CDR2 SMNVEV (reference sequence). The CDR3 sequence is 15 residues long.

This rearrangement joins TRBV14 to TRBJ1-1; tentatively, D is TRBD1 (5 bases). Germline CDR1 SGHDN, CDR2 FVKESK. V was shortened by 4 bases and J by 0 bases, with 9 bases between the two germline ends. The CDR3 contains 14 residues. The DNA of the CDR3 is TGTGCCAGCAGCCGTCAGACAGTGAACACTGAAGCTTTCTTT. This sequence encodes CASSRQTVNTEAFF.

The V call is TRBV24-1, the J call TRBJ2-1; D gene ambiguous. The CDR3 sequence is 13 residues long. Per germline, CDR1 KGHDR and CDR2 SFDVKD. V was cut by 4 bases and J by 7 bases, with 10 bases left in between. This CDR3 is CATSDPARNEQFF. The CDR3 DNA reads TGTGCCACCAGTGACCCCGCACGGAATGAGCAGTTCTTC.

The gene calls are TRBV15 and TRBJ1-2; no firm D call. The CDR3 has 15 residues. V was clipped by 5 bases and J by 0 bases, with 13 bases between them. In germline, CDR1 is LNHNV, CDR2 YYDKDF (reference sequence). CDR3 residues: CATSSKSGSNYGYTF. The DNA for the CDR3 is TGTGCCACCAGCTCCAAATCGGGTTCTAACTATGGCTACACCTTC.

The gene calls are TRBV3-1 (or the pseudogene TRBV3-2) and TRBJ1-1; D is undetermined. Trimming took off 1 base at V and 2 bases at J, with 11 bases between the two ends. CDR3 size: 15 residues. Per germline, CDR1 LGHDT and CDR2 YNNKEL (reference sequence). CDR3 residues: CASSQGIRGNTEAFF. The CDR3 DNA reads as TGTGCCAGCAGCCAAGGTATAAGAGGAAACACTGAAGCTTTCTTT.

The V call is TRBV6-6, the J call TRBJ1-1, with TRBD1 as a possible D gene (6 bases). Germline loops: CDR1 MNHNY, CDR2 SVGAGI (reference sequence). This CDR3 spans 14 amino acids. The V end lost 4 bases, the J end lost 7 bases, and 16 bases lay between the germline ends. The CDR3 region has the DNA TGTGCCAGCAGTTCCGAGCCGGGACACCTTGAAGCTTTCTTT. Translated: CASSSEPGHLEAFF.

This sequence joins TRBV19 and TRBJ2-7; D might be TRBD2 (6 bases). Germline V gives CDR1 LNHDA, CDR2 SQIVND (reference sequence). The ends were cut back, 5 bases at V and 5 bases at J, with 16 bases in the middle. The CDR3 runs 14 residues. CDR3 sequence reads: CASSGRDSIHEQYF. The CDR3 DNA is TGTGCCAGTAGTGGCCGGGACTCCATTCACGAGCAGTACTTC.

The chain recombines TRBV19 with TRBJ2-1; no firm D call. This CDR3 comprises 12 residues. V lost 7 bases to trimming and J lost 10 bases, with 14 bases between them. From germline, CDR1 is LNHDA and CDR2 SQIVND (reference sequence). CDR3 loop: CASTDLKWEQFF. CDR3 DNA sequence: TGTGCCAGTACCGATCTAAAGTGGGAGCAGTTCTTC.

The rearrangement uses TRBV9 and TRBJ2-2; TRBD2 matches 11 bases. The CDR3 spans 16 residues. With 2 bases clipped from V and 4 bases from J, the junction kept 4 bases outside the gene matches. Germline V gives CDR1 SGDLS, CDR2 YYNGEE. CDR3 coding DNA: TGTGCCAGCAGCGTTAGCGGGGGGGCGGGCACCGGGGAGCTGTTTTTT. Translating gives CASSVSGGAGTGELFF. The full variable domain, rest sourced from reference TRBV9 and TRBJ2-2, is DSGVTQTPKHLITATGQRVTLRCSPRSGDLSVYWYQQSLDQGLQFLIQYYNGEERAKGNILERFSAQQFPDLHSELNLSSLELGDSALYFCASSVSGGAGTGELFFGEGSRLTVL.

The chain recombines TRBV5-4 with TRBJ2-7; D remains ambiguous. Germline V CDR1 and CDR2: SGHNT, YYREEE (reference sequence). The CDR3 has 14 residues. Trimming stripped 2 bases from V and 2 bases from J, with 11 bases between. This CDR3 is CASSFISSPYEQYF. The DNA of the CDR3 is TGTGCCAGCAGCTTTATTAGCTCGCCCTACGAGCAGTACTTC.

The rearrangement uses TRBV21-1 and TRBJ2-7; TRBD1 was called by the table and not checked on the DNA. TRBV21-1 is designated a pseudogene. There are 14 residues in the CDR3. CDR3 bases: TGTGCCAGCAGCAGAAGACAGGGCAGTGGCGAGCAGTACTTC. Amino acids: CASSRRQGSGEQYF.

This clone has a handful of counts. DNA of the CDR3: TGTGCCAGCTCACCGGGAACCCAGGGGGCACTTAATGGCTACACCTTC. Translating it yields CASSPGTQGALNGYTF. The rearrangement links TRBV18 to TRBJ1-2; 8 bases map to TRBD1. Germline V gives CDR1 KGHSH, CDR2 LQKENI. Trimming cost V 3 bases and J 6 bases; bases outside gene matches: 12. The CDR3 is made up of 16 amino acids. Full variable domain (missing parts from reference TRBV18 and TRBJ1-2): NAGVMQNPRHLVRRRGQEARLRCSPMKGHSHVYWYRQLPEEGLKFMVYLQKENIIDESGMPKERFSAEFPKEGPSILRIQQVVRGDSAAYFCASSPGTQGALNGYTFGSGTRLTVV.